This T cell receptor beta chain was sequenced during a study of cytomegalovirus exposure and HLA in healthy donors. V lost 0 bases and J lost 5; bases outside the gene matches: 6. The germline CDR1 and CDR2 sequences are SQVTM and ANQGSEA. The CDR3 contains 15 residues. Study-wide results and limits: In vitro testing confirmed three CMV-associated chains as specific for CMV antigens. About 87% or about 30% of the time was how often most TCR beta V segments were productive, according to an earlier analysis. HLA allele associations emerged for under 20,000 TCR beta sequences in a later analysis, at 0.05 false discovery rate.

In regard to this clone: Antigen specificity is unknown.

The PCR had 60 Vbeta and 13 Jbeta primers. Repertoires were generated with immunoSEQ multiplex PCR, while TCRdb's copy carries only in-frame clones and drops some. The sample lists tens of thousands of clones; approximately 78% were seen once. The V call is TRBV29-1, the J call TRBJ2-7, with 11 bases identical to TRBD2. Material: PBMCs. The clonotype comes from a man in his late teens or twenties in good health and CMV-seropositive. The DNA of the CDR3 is TGCAGCGTTGAAGATGGTAGCGGGAGGGCTGACGAGCAGTACTTC. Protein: CSVEDGSGRADEQYF.